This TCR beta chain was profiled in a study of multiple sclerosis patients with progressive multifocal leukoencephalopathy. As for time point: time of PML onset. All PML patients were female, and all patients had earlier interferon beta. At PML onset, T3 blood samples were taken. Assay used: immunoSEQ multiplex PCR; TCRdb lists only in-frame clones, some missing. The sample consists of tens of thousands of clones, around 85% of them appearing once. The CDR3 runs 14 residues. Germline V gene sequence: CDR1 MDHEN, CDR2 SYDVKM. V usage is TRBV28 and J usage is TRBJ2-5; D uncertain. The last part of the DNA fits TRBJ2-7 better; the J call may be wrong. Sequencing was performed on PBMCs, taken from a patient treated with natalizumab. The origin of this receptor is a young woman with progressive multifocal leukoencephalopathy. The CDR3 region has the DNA TGTGCCAGCAGTTTAAGCCCCCCGACGGTCGAGCAGTACTTC. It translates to CASSLSPPTVEQYF.